This T cell receptor (beta chain) was documented in a study of T cells in Graves' hyperthyroidism and ophthalmopathy. Germline V gene data show CDR1 as DFQATT and CDR2 as SNEGSKA (reference sequence). With 3 bases removed from V and 4 bases from J, the gap between germline ends came to 15 bases. The CDR3 is made up of 14 amino acids. TCR beta CDR3 regions were amplified from RNA. Using the HTBI primer set, a first-round RT-PCR was run on the TCR CDR3. Using its own MiXCR run on the multiplex PCR reads, TCRdb lists one record per CDR3 protein. The table records about 300,000 distinct CDR3 sequences, less than 30% of them present only once.

Sequenced input: blood. The chain combines TRBV20-1 with TRBJ2-5; D is perhaps TRBD2 (6 bases). This TCR was sampled from a man aged 35-49 years with Graves' hyperthyroidism that later progressed to Graves' ophthalmopathy. The CDR3 reads CSASVRERGETQYF. CDR3 nucleotide sequence: TGCAGTGCTAGTGTCCGGGAGAGGGGAGAGACCCAGTACTTC.